The text below deals with one TCR beta chain. The CDR3 is made up of 15 amino acids. Germline-derived CDR1 and CDR2 are LNHDA and SQIVND (reference sequence). Trimming removed 7 bases from V and 4 bases from J; junction bases left unmatched: 8. Generated by immunoSEQ multiplex PCR, the TCRdb table keeps only in-frame clones and is missing some. This table has 50,000 to 60,000 clones, around 80% appearing once. The data were obtained in a study of blood T cell repertoires in COVID-19. In the study overall: The United States, Italy and Spain supplied acute and convalescent COVID-19 samples. T cells, B-cell-depleted T cells, or PBMCs provided the cDNA or gDNA that served as material.

This sequence originates from a human donor in a cohort sampled during active or convalescent COVID-19. Sequencing input: peripheral blood. This chain links TRBV19 with TRBJ2-5; TRBD2 aligns across 11 bases. CDR3 in amino acids: CASTLNGLAGETQYF. The CDR3 region has the DNA TGTGCCAGTACCCTAAATGGACTAGCGGGAGAGACCCAGTACTTC.